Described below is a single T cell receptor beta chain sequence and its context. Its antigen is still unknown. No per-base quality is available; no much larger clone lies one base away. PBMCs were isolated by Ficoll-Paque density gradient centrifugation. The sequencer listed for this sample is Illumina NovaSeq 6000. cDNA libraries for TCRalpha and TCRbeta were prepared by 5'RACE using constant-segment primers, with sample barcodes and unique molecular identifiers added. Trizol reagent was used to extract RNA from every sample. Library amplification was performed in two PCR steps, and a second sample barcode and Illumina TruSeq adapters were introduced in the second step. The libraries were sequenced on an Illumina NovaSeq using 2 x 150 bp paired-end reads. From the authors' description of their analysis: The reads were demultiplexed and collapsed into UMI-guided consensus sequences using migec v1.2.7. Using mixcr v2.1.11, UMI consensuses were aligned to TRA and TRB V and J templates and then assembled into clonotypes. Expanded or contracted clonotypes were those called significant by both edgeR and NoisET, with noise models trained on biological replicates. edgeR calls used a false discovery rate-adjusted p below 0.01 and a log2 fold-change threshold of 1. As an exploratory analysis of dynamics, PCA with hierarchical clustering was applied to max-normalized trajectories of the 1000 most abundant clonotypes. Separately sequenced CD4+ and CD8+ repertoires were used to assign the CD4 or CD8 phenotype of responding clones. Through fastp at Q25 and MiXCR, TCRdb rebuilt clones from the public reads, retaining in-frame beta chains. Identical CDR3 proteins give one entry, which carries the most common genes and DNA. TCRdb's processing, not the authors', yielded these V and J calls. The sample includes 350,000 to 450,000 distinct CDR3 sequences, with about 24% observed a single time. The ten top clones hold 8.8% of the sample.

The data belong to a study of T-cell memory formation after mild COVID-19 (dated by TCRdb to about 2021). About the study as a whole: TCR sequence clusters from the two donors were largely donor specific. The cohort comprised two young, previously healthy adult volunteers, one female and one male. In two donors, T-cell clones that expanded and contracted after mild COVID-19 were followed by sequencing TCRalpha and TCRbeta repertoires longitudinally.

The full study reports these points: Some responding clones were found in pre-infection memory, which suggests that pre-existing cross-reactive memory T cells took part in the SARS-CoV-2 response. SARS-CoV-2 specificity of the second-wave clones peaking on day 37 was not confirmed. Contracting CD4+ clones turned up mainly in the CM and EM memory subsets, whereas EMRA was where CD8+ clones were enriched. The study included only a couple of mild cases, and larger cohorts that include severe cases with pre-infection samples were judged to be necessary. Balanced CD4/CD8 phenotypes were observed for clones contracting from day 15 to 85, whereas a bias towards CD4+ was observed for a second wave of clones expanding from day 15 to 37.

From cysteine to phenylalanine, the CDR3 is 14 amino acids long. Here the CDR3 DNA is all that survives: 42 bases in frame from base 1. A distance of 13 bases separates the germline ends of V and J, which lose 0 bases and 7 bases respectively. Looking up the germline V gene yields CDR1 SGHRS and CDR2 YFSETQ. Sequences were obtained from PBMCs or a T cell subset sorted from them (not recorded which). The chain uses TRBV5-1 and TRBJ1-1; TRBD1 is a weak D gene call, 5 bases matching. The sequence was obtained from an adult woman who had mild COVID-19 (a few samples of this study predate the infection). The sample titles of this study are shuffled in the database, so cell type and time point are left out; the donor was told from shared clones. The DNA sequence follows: TGCGCCAGCAGCTTGGATGGTCGACAGAATGAAGCTTTCTTT. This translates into CASSLDGRQNEAFF.